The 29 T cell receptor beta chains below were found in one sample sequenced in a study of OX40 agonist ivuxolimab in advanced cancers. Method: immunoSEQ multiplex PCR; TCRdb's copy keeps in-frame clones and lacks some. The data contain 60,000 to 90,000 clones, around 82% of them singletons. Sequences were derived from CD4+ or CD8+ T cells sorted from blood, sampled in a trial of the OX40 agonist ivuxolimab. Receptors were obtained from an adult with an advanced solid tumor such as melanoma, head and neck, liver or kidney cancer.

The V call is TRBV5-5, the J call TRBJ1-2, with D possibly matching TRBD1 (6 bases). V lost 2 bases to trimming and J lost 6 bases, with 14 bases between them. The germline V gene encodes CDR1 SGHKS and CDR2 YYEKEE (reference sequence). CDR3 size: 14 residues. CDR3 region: CASSFRHPGDGYTF. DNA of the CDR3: TGTGCCAGCAGCTTTAGGCACCCAGGGGATGGCTACACCTTC.

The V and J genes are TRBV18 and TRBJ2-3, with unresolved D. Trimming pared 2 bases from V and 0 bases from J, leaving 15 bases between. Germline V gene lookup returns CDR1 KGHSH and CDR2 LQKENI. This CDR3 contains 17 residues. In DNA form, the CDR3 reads TGTGCCAGCTCACCAAGGGCCTTGGAGACTAGCACAGATACGCAGTATTTT. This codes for CASSPRALETSTDTQYF. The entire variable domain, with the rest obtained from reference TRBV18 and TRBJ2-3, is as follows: NAGVMQNPRHLVRRRGQEARLRCSPMKGHSHVYWYRQLPEEGLKFMVYLQKENIIDESGMPKERFSAEFPKEGPSILRIQQVVRGDSAAYFCASSPRALETSTDTQYFGPGTRLTVL.

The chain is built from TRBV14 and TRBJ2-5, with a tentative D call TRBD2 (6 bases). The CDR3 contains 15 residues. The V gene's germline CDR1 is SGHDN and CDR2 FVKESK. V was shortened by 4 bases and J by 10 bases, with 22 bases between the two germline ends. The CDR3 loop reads CASSLSLGPSGVQYF. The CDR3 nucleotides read TGTGCCAGCAGCCTTTCCCTGGGCCCGTCGGGGGTCCAGTACTTC.

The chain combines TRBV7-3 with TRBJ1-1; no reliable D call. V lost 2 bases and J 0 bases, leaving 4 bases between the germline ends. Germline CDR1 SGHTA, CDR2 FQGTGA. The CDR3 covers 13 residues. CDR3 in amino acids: CASSLYMNTEAFF. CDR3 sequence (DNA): TGTGCCAGCAGCTTATACATGAACACTGAAGCTTTCTTT.

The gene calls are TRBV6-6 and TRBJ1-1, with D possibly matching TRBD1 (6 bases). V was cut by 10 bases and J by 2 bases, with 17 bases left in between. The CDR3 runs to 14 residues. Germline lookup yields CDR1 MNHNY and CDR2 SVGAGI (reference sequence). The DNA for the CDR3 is TGTGCCACCGGGGATCGGACAGCCAACACTGAAGCTTTCTTT. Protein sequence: CATGDRTANTEAFF.

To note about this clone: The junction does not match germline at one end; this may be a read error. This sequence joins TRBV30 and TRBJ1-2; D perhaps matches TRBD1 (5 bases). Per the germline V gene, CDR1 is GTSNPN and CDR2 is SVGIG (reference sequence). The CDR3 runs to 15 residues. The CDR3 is CAWRSGRPTSYGYTF. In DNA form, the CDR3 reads TGTGCTTGGAGATCGGGGCGTCCGACCTCCTATGGCTACACCTTC.

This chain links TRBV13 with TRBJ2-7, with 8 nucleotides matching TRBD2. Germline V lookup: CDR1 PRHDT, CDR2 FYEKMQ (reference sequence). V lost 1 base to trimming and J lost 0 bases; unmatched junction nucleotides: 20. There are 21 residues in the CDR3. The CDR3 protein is CASSLEARVLADFLSSYEQYF. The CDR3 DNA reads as TGTGCCAGCAGCTTAGAGGCTAGGGTACTAGCGGATTTCCTTAGCTCCTACGAGCAGTACTTC.

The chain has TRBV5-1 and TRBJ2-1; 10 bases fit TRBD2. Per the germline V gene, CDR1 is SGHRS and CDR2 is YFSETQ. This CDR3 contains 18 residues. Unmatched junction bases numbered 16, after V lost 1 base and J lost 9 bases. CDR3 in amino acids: CASSLSPASGGPMGEQFF. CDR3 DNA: TGCGCCAGCAGCTTGAGCCCCGCTAGCGGGGGCCCCATGGGTGAGCAGTTCTTC. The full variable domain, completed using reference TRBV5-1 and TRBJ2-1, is KAGVTQTPRYLIKTRGQQVTLSCSPISGHRSVSWYQQTPGQGLQFLFEYFSETQRNKGNFPGRFSGRQFSNSRSEMNVSTLELGDSALYLCASSLSPASGGPMGEQFFGPGTRLTVL.

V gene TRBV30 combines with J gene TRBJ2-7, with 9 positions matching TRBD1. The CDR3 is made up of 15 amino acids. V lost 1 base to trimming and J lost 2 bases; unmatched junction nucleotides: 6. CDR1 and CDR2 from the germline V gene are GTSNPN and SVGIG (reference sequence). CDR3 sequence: CAWSGDRATAYEQYF. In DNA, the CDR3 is TGTGCCTGGAGTGGGGACAGGGCGACAGCCTACGAGCAGTACTTC.

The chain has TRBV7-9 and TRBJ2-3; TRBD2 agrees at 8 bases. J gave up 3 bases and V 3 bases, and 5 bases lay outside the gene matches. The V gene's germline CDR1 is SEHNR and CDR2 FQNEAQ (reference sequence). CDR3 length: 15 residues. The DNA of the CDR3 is TGTGCCAGCAGCTTCTATAGCGGGGAGACAGATACGCAGTATTTT. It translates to CASSFYSGETDTQYF. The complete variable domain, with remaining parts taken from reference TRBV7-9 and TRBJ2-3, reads DTGVSQNPRHKITKRGQNVTFRCDPISEHNRLYWYRQTLGQGPEFLTYFQNEAQLEKSRLLSDRFSAERPKGSFSTLEIQRTEQGDSAMYLCASSFYSGETDTQYFGPGTRLTVL.

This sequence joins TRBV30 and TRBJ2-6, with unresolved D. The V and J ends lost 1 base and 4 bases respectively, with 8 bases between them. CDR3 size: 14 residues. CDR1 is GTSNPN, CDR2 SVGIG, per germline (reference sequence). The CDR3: CAWSGRPGANVLTF. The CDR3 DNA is TGTGCCTGGAGTGGGCGGCCAGGGGCCAACGTCCTGACTTTC.

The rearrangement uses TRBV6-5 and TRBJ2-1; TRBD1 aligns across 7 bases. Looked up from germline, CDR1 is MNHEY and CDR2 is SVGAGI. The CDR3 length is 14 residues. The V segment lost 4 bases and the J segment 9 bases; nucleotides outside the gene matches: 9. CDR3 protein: CASSSGQVKAEQFF. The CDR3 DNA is TGTGCCAGCAGTTCCGGACAGGTTAAGGCTGAGCAGTTCTTC.

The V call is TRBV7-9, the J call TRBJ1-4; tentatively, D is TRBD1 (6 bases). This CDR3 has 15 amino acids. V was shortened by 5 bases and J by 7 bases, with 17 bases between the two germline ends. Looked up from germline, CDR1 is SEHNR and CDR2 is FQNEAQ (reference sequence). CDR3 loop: CASSGPFTGSEKLFF. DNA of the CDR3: TGTGCCAGCAGCGGCCCATTTACAGGGAGTGAAAAACTGTTTTTT.

The CDR3 loop is CASSDSTGNTEAFF. DNA of the CDR3: TGTGCCAGCAGTGACTCGACCGGGAACACTGAAGCTTTCTTT. The chain employs TRBV6-4 and TRBJ1-1, with unresolved D. The germline CDR1 and CDR2 sequences are MRHNA and SNTAGT. This CDR3 has 14 residues. Trimming pared 0 bases from V and 1 base from J, leaving 6 bases between.

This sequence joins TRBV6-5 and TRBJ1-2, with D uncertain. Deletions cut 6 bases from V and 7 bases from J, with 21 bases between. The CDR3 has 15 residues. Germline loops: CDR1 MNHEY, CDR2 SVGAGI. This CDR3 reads CASSSGPMALRGYTF. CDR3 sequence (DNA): TGTGCCAGCAGCTCAGGCCCAATGGCCTTGCGTGGCTACACCTTC.

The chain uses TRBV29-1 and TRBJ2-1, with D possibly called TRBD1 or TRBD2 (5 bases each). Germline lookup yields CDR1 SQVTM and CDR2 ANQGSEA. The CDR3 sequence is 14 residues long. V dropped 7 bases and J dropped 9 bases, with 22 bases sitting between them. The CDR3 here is CSADRDQIFGEQFF. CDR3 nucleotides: TGCAGCGCGGACCGGGACCAGATCTTTGGTGAGCAGTTCTTC.

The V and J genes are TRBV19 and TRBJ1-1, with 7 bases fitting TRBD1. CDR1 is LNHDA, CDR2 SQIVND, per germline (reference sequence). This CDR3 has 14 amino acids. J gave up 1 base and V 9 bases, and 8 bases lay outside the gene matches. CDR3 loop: CASNSNRGNTEAFF. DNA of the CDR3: TGTGCCAGCAACTCAAACAGGGGGAACACTGAAGCTTTCTTT.

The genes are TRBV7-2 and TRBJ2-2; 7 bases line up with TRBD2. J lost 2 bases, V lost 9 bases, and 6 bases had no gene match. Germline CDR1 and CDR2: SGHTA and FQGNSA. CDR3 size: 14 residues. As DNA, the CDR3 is TGTGCCAGGGGAGGGGCCTTAAACACCGGGGAGCTGTTTTTT. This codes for CARGGALNTGELFF.

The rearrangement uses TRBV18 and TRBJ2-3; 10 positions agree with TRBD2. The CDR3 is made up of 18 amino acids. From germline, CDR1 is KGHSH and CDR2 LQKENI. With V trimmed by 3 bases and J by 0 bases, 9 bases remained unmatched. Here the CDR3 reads CASSPTWTSGISTDTQYF. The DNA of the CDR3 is TGTGCCAGCTCACCCACATGGACTAGCGGTATTAGCACAGATACGCAGTATTTT.

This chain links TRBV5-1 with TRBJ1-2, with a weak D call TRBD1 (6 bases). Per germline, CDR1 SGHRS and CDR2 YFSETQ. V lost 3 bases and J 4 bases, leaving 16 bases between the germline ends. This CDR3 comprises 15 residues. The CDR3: CASSSRIGQRYGYTF. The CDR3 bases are TGCGCCAGCAGCTCCCGGATAGGACAGCGCTATGGCTACACCTTC.

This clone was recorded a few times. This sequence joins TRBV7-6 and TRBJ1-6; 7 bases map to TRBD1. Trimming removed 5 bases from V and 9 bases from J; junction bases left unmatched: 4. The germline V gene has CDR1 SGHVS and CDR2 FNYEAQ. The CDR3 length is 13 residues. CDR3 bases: TGTGCCAGCAGCACGACAGGGCGTTCACCCCTCCACTTT. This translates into CASSTTGRSPLHF.

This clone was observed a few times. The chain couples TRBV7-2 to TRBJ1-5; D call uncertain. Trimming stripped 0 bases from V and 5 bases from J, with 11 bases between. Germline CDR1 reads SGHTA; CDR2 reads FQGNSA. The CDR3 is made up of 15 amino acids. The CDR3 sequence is CASSLAIGKDQPQHF. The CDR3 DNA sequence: TGTGCCAGCAGCTTAGCGATCGGGAAAGATCAGCCCCAGCATTTT.

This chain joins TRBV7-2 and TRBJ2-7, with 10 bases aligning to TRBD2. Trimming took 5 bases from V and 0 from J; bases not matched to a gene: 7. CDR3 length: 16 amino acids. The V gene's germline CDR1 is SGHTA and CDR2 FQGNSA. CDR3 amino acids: CASSARLAGSSYEQYF. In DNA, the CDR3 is TGTGCCAGCAGCGCTAGACTAGCGGGTAGCTCCTACGAGCAGTACTTC.

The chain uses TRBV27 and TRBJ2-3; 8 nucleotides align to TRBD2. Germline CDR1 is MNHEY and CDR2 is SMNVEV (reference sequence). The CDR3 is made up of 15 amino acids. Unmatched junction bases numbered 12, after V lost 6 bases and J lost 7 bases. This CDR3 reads CASRGLEVRRNTQYF. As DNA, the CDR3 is TGTGCCAGCAGGGGACTAGAAGTGAGGAGAAATACGCAGTATTTT.

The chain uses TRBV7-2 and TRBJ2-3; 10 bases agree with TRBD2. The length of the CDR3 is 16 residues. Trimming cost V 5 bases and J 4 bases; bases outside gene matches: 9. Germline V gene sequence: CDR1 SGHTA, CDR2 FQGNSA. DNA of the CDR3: TGTGCCAGCAGCCGCTCAGTAGCGGGGGGTGCAGATACGCAGTATTTT. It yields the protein CASSRSVAGGADTQYF.

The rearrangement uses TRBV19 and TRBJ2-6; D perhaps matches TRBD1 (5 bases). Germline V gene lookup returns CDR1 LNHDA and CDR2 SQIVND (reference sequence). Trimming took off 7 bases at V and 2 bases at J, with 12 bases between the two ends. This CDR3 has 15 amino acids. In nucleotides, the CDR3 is TGTGCCAGTATTTCCAGGGAAGCTGGGGCCAACGTCCTGACTTTC. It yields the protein CASISREAGANVLTF.

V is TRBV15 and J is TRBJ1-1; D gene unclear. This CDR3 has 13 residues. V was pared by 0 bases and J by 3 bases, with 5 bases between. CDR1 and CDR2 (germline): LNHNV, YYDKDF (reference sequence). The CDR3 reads CATSRDWDTEAFF. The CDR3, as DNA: TGTGCCACCAGCAGAGATTGGGACACTGAAGCTTTCTTT.

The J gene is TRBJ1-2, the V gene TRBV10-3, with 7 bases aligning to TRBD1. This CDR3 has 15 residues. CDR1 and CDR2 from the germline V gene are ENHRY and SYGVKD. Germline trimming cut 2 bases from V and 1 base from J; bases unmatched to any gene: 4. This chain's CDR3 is CAISETGDLNYGYTF. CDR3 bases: TGTGCCATCAGTGAGACAGGGGACCTTAACTATGGCTACACCTTC.

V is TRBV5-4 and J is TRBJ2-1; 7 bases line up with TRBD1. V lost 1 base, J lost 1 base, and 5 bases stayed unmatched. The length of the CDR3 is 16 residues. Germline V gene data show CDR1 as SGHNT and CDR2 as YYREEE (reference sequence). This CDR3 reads CASSLKQGLSYNEQFF. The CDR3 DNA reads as TGTGCCAGCAGCTTGAAACAGGGGTTATCCTACAATGAGCAGTTCTTC.